Each of the 11 T cell receptor beta chains below was sequenced from the same sample in a study of CD8+ T cells in alopecia areata. Treatment described: oral pan-JAK inhibitor, 5-10 mg twice daily. Reverse transcribed after extraction, RNA yielded cDNA as the sequencing template. The protocol was immunoSEQ multiplex PCR, while the TCRdb copy is restricted to in-frame clones and leaves out a portion. The sample records more than 200,000 clones, approximately 45% being singletons. The sample was CD4+ T cells sorted from blood, taken around week 36, from a patient treated with tofacitinib. These receptors were taken from a human donor with alopecia areata.

This clone was seen a single time. The CDR3 region has the DNA TGTGCCAGCGGGAATCGTCAAAAAGAGACCCAGTACTTC. Protein: CASGNRQKETQYF. The rearrangement uses TRBV27 and TRBJ2-5, with D unresolved. This CDR3 has 13 residues. Germline CDR1 is MNHEY and CDR2 is SMNVEV (reference sequence). V dropped 8 bases and J dropped 3 bases, with 13 bases sitting between them.

The chain links TRBV30 to TRBJ1-2; D possibly corresponds to TRBD1 (5 bases). This CDR3 has 12 amino acids. Trimming cost V 1 base and J 7 bases, with 10 bases left between them. Germline V lookup: CDR1 GTSNPN, CDR2 SVGIG (reference sequence). The CDR3 DNA follows: TGTGCCTGGAGTGGGGGCGTTCTTGGCTACACCTTC. Its translation is CAWSGGVLGYTF.

The chain is built from TRBV9 and TRBJ2-3, with D perhaps given as TRBD1 or TRBD2 (5 bases each). Trimming took 3 bases from V and 2 from J, leaving 16 bases between them. The germline gives CDR1 SGDLS, CDR2 YYNGEE. This CDR3 is 16 amino acids long. The CDR3 nucleotides read TGTGCCAGCAGCGCCATCGGGGCCAGACACACAGATACGCAGTATTTT. Protein product: CASSAIGARHTDTQYF.

The V and J genes are TRBV5-4 and TRBJ2-3; 14 bases fit TRBD2. This CDR3 is built from 17 residues. V lost 3 bases to trimming and J lost 5 bases; unmatched junction nucleotides: 8. The germline gives CDR1 SGHNT, CDR2 YYREEE (reference sequence). The CDR3, as DNA: TGTGCCAGCAGCTCCCCCCCTGGGACTAGCGGGAGAGATACGCAGTATTTT. Its translation: CASSSPPGTSGRDTQYF.

V usage is TRBV11-2 and J usage is TRBJ2-1; D call uncertain. CDR1 is SGHAT, CDR2 FQNNGV, per germline. Trimming took 0 bases from V and 14 from J, leaving 11 bases between them. The CDR3 runs 12 residues. CDR3 DNA sequence: TGTGCCAGCAGCTTAGATCGCCACTGGGAGTTCTTC. This codes for CASSLDRHWEFF.

This clone was seen more than once but under ten times. V usage is TRBV4-2 and J usage is TRBJ2-2; D is perhaps TRBD1 or TRBD2 (5 bases each). Germline CDR1 is LGHNA and CDR2 is YNFKEQ. V lost 5 bases, J lost 0 bases, and 19 bases lay in between. The CDR3 has 18 amino acids. The CDR3 sequence is CASSWHPGRTSNTGELFF. The CDR3 nucleotides read TGTGCCAGCAGCTGGCATCCGGGACGAACATCGAACACCGGGGAGCTGTTTTTT.

This clone was observed at least ten times. The chain links TRBV7-9 to TRBJ2-7; D perhaps matches TRBD1 (7 bases). CDR1 is SEHNR, CDR2 FQNEAQ, per germline (reference sequence). V dropped 5 bases and J dropped 2 bases, with 28 bases sitting between them. CDR3 length: 19 residues. The CDR3 reads CASSPRRQGGRDKTYEQYF. The CDR3 DNA is TGTGCCAGCAGCCCGAGGAGGCAGGGGGGCCGGGACAAGACCTACGAGCAGTACTTC.

The chain uses TRBV29-1 and TRBJ2-4; 7 nucleotides agree with TRBD1. CDR3 length: 12 residues. The V segment lost 3 bases and the J segment 6 bases; nucleotides outside the gene matches: 2. Germline values: CDR1 SQVTM, CDR2 ANQGSEA. The CDR3 loop is CSVDEGANIQYF. The CDR3 bases are TGCAGCGTTGATGAGGGGGCAAACATTCAGTACTTC. Full variable domain (missing parts from reference TRBV29-1 and TRBJ2-4): SAVISQKPSRDICQRGTSLTIQCQVDSQVTMMFWYRQQPGQSLTLIATANQGSEATYESGFVIDKFPISRPNLTFSTLTVSNMSPEDSSIYLCSVDEGANIQYFGAGTRLSVL.

There are many counts of this clone. V usage is TRBV10-1 and J usage is TRBJ2-2, with TRBD2 matching 7 bases. CDR3 length: 14 residues. The V gene end was trimmed by 6 bases and the J gene end by 6 bases; junction bases not matched to a gene: 7. The germline gives CDR1 WNHNN, CDR2 SYGVQD (reference sequence). This chain's CDR3 is CASSLTSVAGELFF. Written as DNA, the CDR3 is TGCGCCAGCAGCCTCACTAGCGTAGCCGGGGAGCTGTTTTTT.

This clone was counted between two and nine times. The J gene is TRBJ2-7, the V gene TRBV28; unclear D gene. The germline V gene has CDR1 MDHEN and CDR2 SYDVKM. The CDR3 covers 11 residues. V was trimmed by 6 bases and J by 3 bases, leaving 6 bases between them. The CDR3 DNA sequence: TGTGCCAGCAGATCTCACTACGAGCAGTACTTC. Translated, it gives CASRSHYEQYF.

Only a few counts were recorded for this clone. This specimen includes other DNA sequences encoding the same CDR3. The rearrangement links TRBV5-1 to TRBJ2-7; D is perhaps TRBD2 (5 bases). The CDR3 runs 14 residues. Trimming pared 0 bases from V and 3 bases from J, leaving 10 bases between. CDR1 and CDR2 from the germline V gene are SGHRS and YFSETQ. CDR3: CASSLESGFYEQYF. For the CDR3, the DNA is TGCGCCAGCAGCTTGGAATCGGGGTTCTACGAGCAGTACTTC.